The following is a T cell receptor (beta chain) sequence with its context. Its target is unknown. The data originate from a study of T cell clonotyping in hematopoietic cell transplantation. Clones were sequenced by immunoSEQ multiplex PCR, and TCRdb holds only the in-frame ones, with some missing. The table records more than 15,000 clones, roughly 90% of them present only once. The study, taken as a whole, reports: Higher Inverse Simpson Index values in graft donor and pretransplant recipient predicted broader posttransplant TCR diversity. At the given depth, recipient repertoires were over 95% de novo clonotypes. After transplant, recipient diversity fell while pathologically expanded clonotypes grew through day 180. No sorting was done, leaving CD4 and CD8 contributions mixed.

The germline CDR1 and CDR2 sequences are MDHEN and SYDVKM. The length of the CDR3 is 11 residues. The TCR sequence derives from a man aged 45-60 years in good health. Some clones in this sample may be carry-over from other donors' samples. This sequence joins TRBV28 and TRBJ1-2; D may be TRBD1 (5 bases). Sequenced sample: peripheral blood mononuclear cells. This CDR3 is CACSGIYGYTF. DNA for the CDR3: TGTGCGTGCTCAGGGATCTATGGCTACACCTTC.